The 10 T cell receptor beta chains in this list originate from one sample, sequenced in a study of control samples from healthy donors and cancer patients. Data came from immunoSEQ multiplex PCR; TCRdb stores just in-frame clones and leaves some out. Among 100,000 to 150,000 clones, about nine tenths were seen once, and the ten largest hold around 5.4%. Sequencing was done on a sample of blood. These TCRs come from a man aged 18 to 29 in good health.

CDR3 DNA: TGTGCCAGCAATCTCCAGGGGGCAGGAGAGACCCAGTACTTC. Translating it yields CASNLQGAGETQYF. V is TRBV6-6 and J is TRBJ2-5; 8 nucleotides line up with TRBD1. Unmatched junction bases numbered 8, after V lost 7 bases and J lost 4 bases. The CDR3 is 14 residues long. Germline lookup yields CDR1 MNHNY and CDR2 SVGAGI (reference sequence).

The V call is TRBV4-1, the J call TRBJ1-6; D unclear. Per germline, CDR1 MGHRA and CDR2 YSYEKL. The CDR3 has 17 residues. V lost 1 base to trimming and J lost 7 bases, with 17 bases between them. For the CDR3, the DNA is TGCGCCAGCAGCCAAGGTTCCCTGGGATCAAAAAATTCACCCCTCCACTTT. Residues: CASSQGSLGSKNSPLHF.

V usage is TRBV19 and J usage is TRBJ2-1; 10 positions match TRBD2. The ends lost 7 bases at V and 8 bases at J; junction bases unmatched: 8. This CDR3 is built from 14 residues. CDR1 is LNHDA and CDR2 is SQIVND in the germline V gene (reference sequence). The CDR3 sequence is CASTGLAVGDEQFF. Written as DNA, the CDR3 is TGTGCCAGTACCGGACTAGCGGTGGGGGATGAGCAGTTCTTC.

The CDR3, as DNA: TGTGCCAGCAGCGAAAAGGAGCAGGGGACACCCTACGAGCAGTACTTC. This encodes CASSEKEQGTPYEQYF. The V and J genes are TRBV9 and TRBJ2-7; a weak D match, TRBD1 (6 bases). The CDR3 spans 16 residues. Germline V CDR1 and CDR2: SGDLS, YYNGEE. V lost 3 bases and J 2 bases, leaving 18 bases between the germline ends.

The chain recombines TRBV6-5 with TRBJ2-5, with D hard to call. This CDR3 is 11 amino acids long. V shed 0 bases and J shed 5 bases, with 1 base lying between them. Germline lookup yields CDR1 MNHEY and CDR2 SVGAGI. The CDR3 protein is CASSYSETQYF. The CDR3 bases are TGTGCCAGCAGTTACTCCGAGACCCAGTACTTC.

This sequence joins TRBV15 and TRBJ1-2; 7 bases map to TRBD1. The junction had 2 bases not matched to a gene; V was cut back by 3 bases and J by 4 bases. From germline, CDR1 is LNHNV and CDR2 YYDKDF (reference sequence). The CDR3 loop spans 13 amino acids. The CDR3: CATSRGQLYGYTF. The CDR3 coding sequence is TGTGCCACCAGCAGGGGACAGCTCTATGGCTACACCTTC.

The chain links TRBV6-1 to TRBJ1-1; TRBD1 is a possible D gene (5 bases). The CDR3 is 12 amino acids. The V gene's germline CDR1 is MNHNS and CDR2 SASEGT. With 5 bases removed from V and 4 bases from J, the gap between germline ends came to 8 bases. In DNA form, the CDR3 reads TGTGCCAGCAGTCATGGGGGCACTGAAGCTTTCTTT. Amino acids: CASSHGGTEAFF.

V and J are TRBV6-5 and TRBJ2-1; 10 bases align to TRBD2. CDR1 is MNHEY, CDR2 SVGAGI, per germline. There are 15 residues in the CDR3. The ends lost 4 bases at V and 6 bases at J; junction bases unmatched: 6. CDR3 residues: CASSSGLAGANEQFF. In DNA, the CDR3 is TGTGCCAGCAGTTCCGGGCTAGCGGGGGCCAATGAGCAGTTCTTC.

The gene calls are TRBV19 and TRBJ2-2; 7 bases line up with TRBD1. J was trimmed by 1 base and V by 5 bases; bases with no gene match: 4. The CDR3 extends over 15 amino acids. Germline CDR1 reads LNHDA; CDR2 reads SQIVND (reference sequence). The CDR3 region has the DNA TGTGCCAGTAGTCCAAGGGACAGGAACACCGGGGAGCTGTTTTTT. Its protein is CASSPRDRNTGELFF.

In its sample, this clone was seen once. This chain uses TRBV18 with TRBJ1-1; D might be TRBD1 (5 bases). Trimming left V 0 bases short and J 4 bases short, with 12 bases between. Germline assignment: CDR1 KGHSH and CDR2 LQKENI. The CDR3 runs 15 residues. The CDR3 region is CASSPPDGAGTEAFF. The CDR3 nucleotides read TGTGCCAGCTCACCACCGGACGGGGCGGGCACTGAAGCTTTCTTT.